The 5 T cell receptor beta chains reported below all come from one sample, sequenced in a study of blood T cells in healthy people across ages. Sample-barcoded 5' priming and a J-beta primer mix drove a second PCR of about 7 to 12 cycles. TCRdb analysed the 5' RACE reads with MiXCR anew, one entry per CDR3 protein. The sample has hundreds of thousands of distinct CDR3 sequences, under 25% seen once. The sample was blood. The receptors derive from a man aged 70 or older in good health.

DNA for the CDR3: TGTGCCAGCAGCTCTACATCGGGGACATTGCAAGAGACCCAGTACTTC. It codes for CASSSTSGTLQETQYF. The rearrangement joins TRBV5-5 to TRBJ2-5, with D possibly being TRBD1 (6 bases). This CDR3 region has 16 residues. Germline CDR1 reads SGHKS; CDR2 reads YYEKEE (reference sequence). V was cut by 3 bases and J by 2 bases, with 17 bases left in between.

As regards this clonotype: One base away lies a much larger clone, so this may be a sequencing read error. The DNA for the CDR3 is TGCGCCAGCAGCCTGGCTGGGAATCCGGAAAATACGCAGTATTTT. Its protein is CASSLAGNPENTQYF. The J gene is TRBJ2-3, the V gene TRBV5-1; D is ambiguous. The CDR3 runs 15 residues. Germline loops: CDR1 SGHRS, CDR2 YFSETQ. With 4 bases removed from V and 7 bases from J, the gap between germline ends came to 19 bases.

This clonotype was detected a few times. This sequence joins TRBV7-9 and TRBJ1-5; D not resolved. CDR3 length: 13 amino acids. The V end was cut by 0 bases, the J end by 6 bases, with 6 bases between. In germline, CDR1 is SEHNR, CDR2 FQNEAQ (reference sequence). The chain's CDR3 is CASSLAEAQPQHF. In nucleotides, the CDR3 is TGTGCCAGCAGCTTAGCGGAGGCTCAGCCCCAGCATTTT.

This chain links TRBV6-5 with TRBJ1-1; maybe TRBD1 (5 bases). Germline CDR1 reads MNHEY; CDR2 reads SVGAGI. V shed 2 bases and J shed 5 bases, with 12 bases lying between them. The CDR3 consists of 14 residues. The CDR3 sequence: CASSYPGGVTEAFF. CDR3 in DNA: TGTGCCAGCAGTTACCCCGGGGGGGTGACTGAAGCTTTCTTT.

This chain uses TRBV27 with TRBJ1-2; 8 positions match TRBD1. Per the germline V gene, CDR1 is MNHEY and CDR2 is SMNVEV (reference sequence). The CDR3 has 14 amino acids. The V segment lost 4 bases and the J segment 6 bases; nucleotides outside the gene matches: 7. The CDR3 DNA is TGTGCCAGCAGTTCGAGGACAGGGCCGGATGGCTACACCTTC. Residues: CASSSRTGPDGYTF.